Reported below is one T cell receptor (beta chain). These data are taken from a study of blood T cell repertoires in COVID-19. The protocol was immunoSEQ multiplex PCR, while the TCRdb copy is restricted to in-frame clones and leaves out a portion. The table lists a few hundred thousand clones, 70% to 90% of them singletons, with 6.6% in the top ten. Donors were grouped by their self-reported clinical history. The CDR3 runs 14 residues. The V segment lost 5 bases and the J segment 7 bases; nucleotides outside the gene matches: 8. Germline V CDR1 and CDR2: LNHDA, SQIVND (reference sequence). Sequencing was done on a sample of PBMCs or T cells enriched from blood (not recorded which). The origin of this receptor is a woman in her forties or fifties who had been exposed to COVID-19. This chain uses TRBV19 with TRBJ1-5; 7 positions agree with TRBD1. CDR3 sequence: CASSLTGVNQPQHF. The CDR3 region has the DNA TGTGCCAGTAGTCTAACAGGGGTAAACCAGCCCCAGCATTTT.